A selection of T cell receptor beta chains follows, all from one sample in a study of cytomegalovirus exposure and HLA in healthy donors. Libraries were prepared by immunoSEQ multiplex PCR; TCRdb keeps only in-frame clonotypes and omits some of them. The table includes 75,000 to 80,000 clones, 72% detected once. Sequenced: PBMCs. The receptors originated from a man aged 55 to 69 in good health and CMV-seropositive. The CDR3 runs from the conserved cysteine through the conserved F or W. Each record gives: CDR3 length, J gene, clone size, V gene, D gene, CDR3 DNA, CDR3 protein. D genes are given only for firm matches. Not all rows give a size; the values are once, few, many and, for expanded clones, a class.

>15|TRBJ2-5|.|TRBV11-2|.
TGTGCCAGCAGCTCACAACCCCAGATACAAGAGACCCAGTACTTC
CASSSQPQIQETQYF
>11|TRBJ2-1|once|TRBV5-1|.
TGCGCCAGCAAGGTGGGAGATGAGCAGTTCTTC
CASKVGDEQFF
>14|TRBJ2-5|.|TRBV6-6|.
TGTGCCAGCAGTCAATGGGGAGCCCAAGAGACCCAGTACTTC
CASSQWGAQETQYF
>14|TRBJ1-6|.|TRBV5-1|TRBD1
TGCGCCAGCAGCCCCGGGACAGTGGATTCACCCCTCCACTTT
CASSPGTVDSPLHF
>17|TRBJ2-1|.|TRBV15|.
TGTGCCACCAGCACCCATAACTGGGGGGATTCCTACAATGAGCAGTTCTTC
CATSTHNWGDSYNEQFF
>15|TRBJ2-1|.|TRBV9|TRBD2
TGTGCCAGCAGCACCTTAGCGGGGGGCGACAATGAGCAGTTCTTC
CASSTLAGGDNEQFF
>12|TRBJ2-7|.|TRBV6-5|TRBD1
TGTGCCAGCAGCCAAGGGGGCCACGAGCAGTACTTC
CASSQGGHEQYF
>14|TRBJ2-1|.|TRBV5-1|.
TGCGCCAGCAGCATAGGGGCTTCCTACAATGAGCAGTTCTTC
CASSIGASYNEQFF
>15|TRBJ1-1|.|TRBV7-9|TRBD1
TGTGCCAGCAGCTCAGGGGACAGGATGAACACTGAAGCTTTCTTT
CASSSGDRMNTEAFF
>13|TRBJ2-7|.|TRBV4-3|.
TGCGCCAGCAGCCAAGACACACCCCTCGAGCAGTACTTC
CASSQDTPLEQYF
>17|TRBJ2-7|.|TRBV11-2|TRBD2
TGTGCCAGCAGCTCCCTGGGCGGGAGAACATTCTCCTACGAGCAGTACTTC
CASSSLGGRTFSYEQYF
>15|TRBJ2-1|.|TRBV15|.
TGTGCCACCAGCAGAGATGTACTAGTTACGTCCGTTCGGTTCTTC
CATSRDVLVTSVRFF
>14|TRBJ2-7|once|TRBV5-1|.
TGCGCCAGCAGCTTGACAGGGCTCCCAGGGGAGCAGTACTTC
CASSLTGLPGEQYF
>13|TRBJ1-4|.|TRBV7-9|.
TGTGCCAGCAGAAACGGGGGGAATGAAAAACTGTTTTTT
CASRNGGNEKLFF
>19|TRBJ2-1|.|TRBV5-4|TRBD2
TGTGCCAGCAGCTCGCAATATCCCGGGACTAGCGGCCTGTACAATGAGCAGTTCTTC
CASSSQYPGTSGLYNEQFF
>13|TRBJ2-7|.|TRBV6-5|TRBD1
TGTGCCGTCAAACCGGGACAGTCCTACGAGCAGTACTTC
CAVKPGQSYEQYF
>17|TRBJ2-3|.|TRBV15|TRBD2
TGTGCCACCAGCCGCGGACTAGCGGGGGACCGCACAGATACGCAGTATTTT
CATSRGLAGDRTDTQYF
>14|TRBJ1-5|.|TRBV19|.
TGTGCCACTTCCTTGACAGGCAAAAATCAGCCCCAGCATTTT
CATSLTGKNQPQHF
>14|TRBJ2-2|few|TRBV29-1|TRBD1
TGCAGCGTCTTCGGGACAGCGAACACCGGGGAGCTGTTTTTT
CSVFGTANTGELFF
>14|TRBJ1-3|.|TRBV30|.
TGTGCCTGGGGAACAGGGTCCTCTGGAAACACCATATATTTT
CAWGTGSSGNTIYF